Described below is a single T cell receptor (beta chain) sequence and its context. TCRdb processed the RT-PCR reads anew with MiXCR; each CDR3 protein has one entry. Of 900,000 to 1,000,000 distinct CDR3 sequences in the sample, roughly 18% were seen once. The record originates from a study of patients and donors after allogeneic stem cell transplantation. Trimming took off 0 bases at V and 1 base at J, with 12 bases between the two ends. CDR1 GTSNPN and CDR2 SVGIG come from the germline V gene (reference sequence). The CDR3 runs to 15 residues. This chain uses TRBV30 with TRBJ1-1, with a weak D call TRBD1 (5 bases). Sequencing was performed on blood, either unsorted or a sorted T cell fraction (not recorded which). This TCR derives from a human donor who was either an allogeneic HSCT recipient or a stem cell or donor lymphocyte infusion donor (not recorded which). It is not recorded whose cells these are; they may come from a transplant donor. CDR3 sequence reads: CAWSVRRQWNTEAFF. The CDR3, as DNA: TGTGCCTGGAGTGTACGGAGACAGTGGAACACTGAAGCTTTCTTT.